Each of the 12 T cell receptor beta chains below was sequenced from the same sample in a study of blood T cell repertoires in COVID-19. Here immunoSEQ multiplex PCR was the method, and the copy in TCRdb shows in-frame clones only, minus some. The repertoire has approximately 200,000 clones, 80% to 90% of them found once; the top ten carry approximately 4.8%. What was sequenced was PBMCs or T cells enriched from blood (not recorded which). These receptors originate from a woman in her twenties or thirties who had been exposed to COVID-19.

This clone has more than one count but fewer than ten. V usage is TRBV6-5 and J usage is TRBJ2-1, with D possibly TRBD2 on 6 matching bases. V lost 4 bases and J 13 bases, leaving 20 bases between the germline ends. Germline V gene data show CDR1 as MNHEY and CDR2 as SVGAGI. The CDR3 consists of 14 residues. CDR3 protein: CASSSDLGGYGQFF. The CDR3 nucleotides read TGTGCCAGCAGTTCCGATCTCGGGGGTTACGGACAGTTCTTC.

This clone was found once. CDR3: CASSQGTEYYEQYF. DNA for the CDR3: TGTGCCAGCAGCCAAGGGACAGAATACTACGAGCAGTACTTC. The chain uses TRBV7-9 and TRBJ2-7; 7 nucleotides match TRBD1. Trimming took 5 bases from V and 3 from J; bases not matched to a gene: 7. This CDR3 spans 14 amino acids. Germline assignment: CDR1 SEHNR and CDR2 FQNEAQ (reference sequence). Using reference TRBV7-9 and TRBJ2-7 for the parts outside the CDR3, the full variable domain is DTGVSQNPRHKITKRGQNVTFRCDPISEHNRLYWYRQTLGQGPEFLTYFQNEAQLEKSRLLSDRFSAERPKGSFSTLEIQRTEQGDSAMYLCASSQGTEYYEQYFGPGTRLTVT.

This chain uses TRBV5-5 with TRBJ2-3; 7 bases match TRBD1. The V gene end was trimmed by 6 bases and the J gene end by 0 bases; junction bases not matched to a gene: 10. The CDR3 has 16 residues. Germline V lookup: CDR1 SGHKS, CDR2 YYEKEE (reference sequence). In nucleotides, the CDR3 is TGTGCCAGCACCTCCAACAGGGGCGTAAGCACAGATACGCAGTATTTT. Translated, it gives CASTSNRGVSTDTQYF.

The gene calls are TRBV9 and TRBJ1-2, with 7 bases fitting TRBD1. The CDR3 sequence is 16 residues long. V lost 4 bases and J lost 4; bases outside the gene matches: 13. Per the germline V gene, CDR1 is SGDLS and CDR2 is YYNGEE. CDR3 protein: CASSPNDLGQFYGYTF. DNA of the CDR3: TGTGCCAGCAGCCCAAATGACTTGGGACAGTTCTATGGCTACACCTTC.

This clone was found a few times. The chain carries TRBV7-3 and TRBJ2-5; 9 nucleotides agree with TRBD2. The germline gives CDR1 SGHTA, CDR2 FQGTGA. The CDR3 has 18 amino acids. The V segment lost 1 base and the J segment 2 bases; nucleotides outside the gene matches: 11. The CDR3 sequence: CASSLNPLASGAQETQYF. DNA for the CDR3: TGTGCCAGCAGCTTAAACCCCCTCGCTAGCGGGGCACAAGAGACCCAGTACTTC.

The V and J genes are TRBV12-5 and TRBJ1-5; a possible D gene is TRBD1 (5 bases). The CDR3 loop spans 18 amino acids. The V end was cut by 0 bases, the J end by 0 bases, with 15 bases between. The germline gives CDR1 LGHNT, CDR2 FRNRAP. Written as DNA, the CDR3 is TGTGCTAGTGGTTTGGTACTGGGCAGGGCCTATAGCAATCAGCCCCAGCATTTT. Encoded protein: CASGLVLGRAYSNQPQHF. Supplemented by reference TRBV12-5 and TRBJ1-5, the full variable domain reads DARVTQTPRHKVTEMGQEVTMRCQPILGHNTVFWYRQTMMQGLELLAYFRNRAPLDDSGMPKDRFSAEMPDATLATLKIQPSEPRDSAVYFCASGLVLGRAYSNQPQHFGDGTRLSIL.

The V call is TRBV3-1 (or the pseudogene TRBV3-2), the J call TRBJ1-4; D not resolved. This CDR3 contains 14 residues. The ends were cut back, 5 bases at V and 0 bases at J, with 7 bases in the middle. Germline loops: CDR1 LGHDT, CDR2 YNNKEL (reference sequence). CDR3 loop: CASSYSATNEKLFF. The CDR3 DNA reads TGTGCCAGCAGCTACAGTGCAACTAATGAAAAACTGTTTTTT.

The chain has TRBV7-9 and TRBJ2-1, with a weak D call TRBD2 (6 bases). The germline V gene has CDR1 SEHNR and CDR2 FQNEAQ (reference sequence). The CDR3 runs 15 residues. V dropped 0 bases and J dropped 3 bases, with 9 bases sitting between them. The CDR3 DNA reads TGTGCCAGCAGCTTAGCGCGGGGAGTCTACAATGAGCAGTTCTTC. Translating gives CASSLARGVYNEQFF.

DNA of the CDR3: TGTGCCAGCAGCCTCGGACTAGCGGCGACGACAGAGACCCAGTACTTC. Protein product: CASSLGLAATTETQYF. The chain employs TRBV3-1 (or the pseudogene TRBV3-2) and TRBJ2-5, with TRBD2 matching over 10 bases. The length of the CDR3 is 16 residues. The ends lost 4 bases at V and 4 bases at J; junction bases unmatched: 9. Germline CDR1 is LGHDT and CDR2 is YNNKEL (reference sequence).

The V gene is TRBV3-1 (or the pseudogene TRBV3-2), the J gene TRBJ1-5, with a weak D call TRBD1 (5 bases). The CDR3 has 15 residues. The germline gives CDR1 LGHDT, CDR2 YNNKEL (reference sequence). V shed 4 bases and J shed 2 bases, with 12 bases lying between them. In nucleotides, the CDR3 is TGTGCCAGCAGCCCCTACTGGGGGGGCAATCAGCCCCAGCATTTT. Amino acids: CASSPYWGGNQPQHF.

This chain joins TRBV12-5 and TRBJ2-3, with 9 bases aligning to TRBD2. This CDR3 is 17 amino acids long. Trimming cost V 0 bases and J 2 bases; bases outside gene matches: 6. Germline CDR1 is LGHNT and CDR2 is FRNRAP. The CDR3 DNA reads TGTGCTAGTGGTTTGGTACAGCGGGGGGCCTACACAGATACGCAGTATTTT. The encoded protein is CASGLVQRGAYTDTQYF.

This chain links TRBV3-1 (or the pseudogene TRBV3-2) with TRBJ2-7; D ambiguous. CDR3 length: 14 residues. CDR1 is LGHDT, CDR2 YNNKEL, per germline (reference sequence). Trimming pared 0 bases from V and 3 bases from J, leaving 9 bases between. The CDR3, as DNA: TGTGCCAGCAGCCAAGATGCAGGCATCTACGAGCAGTACTTC. It specifies CASSQDAGIYEQYF.